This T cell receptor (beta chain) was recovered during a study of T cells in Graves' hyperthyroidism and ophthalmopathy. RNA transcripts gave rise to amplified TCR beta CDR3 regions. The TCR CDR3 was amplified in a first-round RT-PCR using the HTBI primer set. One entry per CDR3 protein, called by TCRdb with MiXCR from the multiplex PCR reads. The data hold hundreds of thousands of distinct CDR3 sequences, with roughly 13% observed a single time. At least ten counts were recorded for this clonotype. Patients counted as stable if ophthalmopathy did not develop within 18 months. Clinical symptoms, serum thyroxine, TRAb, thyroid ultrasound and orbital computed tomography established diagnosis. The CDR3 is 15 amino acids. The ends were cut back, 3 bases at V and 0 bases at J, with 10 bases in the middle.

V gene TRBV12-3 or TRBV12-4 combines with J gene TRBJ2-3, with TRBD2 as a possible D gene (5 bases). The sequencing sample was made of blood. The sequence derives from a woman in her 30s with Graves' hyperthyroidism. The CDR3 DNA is TGTGCCAGCAGTTTGTCCGGCGGGAGCACAGATACGCAGTATTTT. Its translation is CASSLSGGSTDTQYF.